Shown below are 13 T cell receptor beta chains from a single sample sequenced in a study of cytomegalovirus exposure and HLA in healthy donors. Libraries were prepared by immunoSEQ multiplex PCR; TCRdb keeps only in-frame clonotypes and omits some of them. The table shows some 350,000 clones, with approximately 90% occurring only once. Sequencing input: PBMCs. These receptors came from a woman aged 30 to 39 in good health and CMV-seropositive.

The chain carries TRBV27 and TRBJ1-1; a possible D gene is TRBD1 (6 bases). The V and J ends lost 5 bases and 0 bases respectively, with 16 bases between them. The CDR3 length is 16 residues. The V gene's germline CDR1 is MNHEY and CDR2 SMNVEV (reference sequence). The CDR3, as DNA: TGTGCCAGCAGTAGGGGGAGAGGGCTCATGAACACTGAAGCTTTCTTT. Encoded protein: CASSRGRGLMNTEAFF.

This chain uses TRBV29-1 with TRBJ1-5; D call uncertain. This CDR3 spans 13 amino acids. V was shortened by 3 bases and J by 9 bases, with 15 bases between the two germline ends. CDR1 is SQVTM and CDR2 is ANQGSEA in the germline V gene. The CDR3: CSVEDGLFGPQHF. CDR3 DNA sequence: TGCAGCGTTGAGGATGGGCTCTTTGGGCCCCAGCATTTT.

This rearrangement joins TRBV30 to TRBJ1-5, with D maybe TRBD1 (5 bases). The length of the CDR3 is 14 residues. Trimming cost V 0 bases and J 7 bases, with 13 bases left between them. The germline V gene has CDR1 GTSNPN and CDR2 SVGIG (reference sequence). The DNA for the CDR3 is TGTGCCTGGAGTGTACGGAGGGGAGGGCAGCCCCAGCATTTT. Encoded protein: CAWSVRRGGQPQHF.

This sequence joins TRBV1 and TRBJ2-1; TRBD2 is taken as the D call from the table, unchecked against the DNA. TRBV1 is a recognized pseudogene. This CDR3 has 19 amino acids. CDR3: CTSSQDMVESSGDPNEQFF. Here the CDR3 DNA reads TGCACCAGCAGCCAAGATATGGTAGAGTCTAGCGGGGACCCTAATGAGCAGTTCTTC.

This clone was detected only a few times. V usage is TRBV9 and J usage is TRBJ1-1, with 7 bases matching TRBD1. V lost 3 bases to trimming and J lost 5 bases; unmatched junction nucleotides: 7. This CDR3 is built from 14 residues. Germline loops: CDR1 SGDLS, CDR2 YYNGEE. The CDR3 DNA reads TGTGCCAGCAGCGCCTCAGGGGGTTGGACTGAAGCTTTCTTT. It codes for CASSASGGWTEAFF.

The chain couples TRBV27 to TRBJ1-1; 12 nucleotides align to TRBD1. J was trimmed by 3 bases and V by 4 bases; bases with no gene match: 6. The CDR3 loop spans 16 amino acids. Germline V gene lookup returns CDR1 MNHEY and CDR2 SMNVEV (reference sequence). The CDR3 protein is CASSSGTGGEYTEAFF. Here the CDR3 DNA reads TGTGCCAGCAGTTCCGGGACAGGGGGCGAATACACTGAAGCTTTCTTT.

The J gene is TRBJ2-7, the V gene TRBV4-3, with 10 bases that match TRBD2. J was trimmed by 4 bases and V by 0 bases; bases with no gene match: 6. This CDR3 region has 16 residues. Germline V gene lookup returns CDR1 LGHNA and CDR2 YSLEER. The CDR3 here is CASSQEGSAGGYEQYF. The CDR3 DNA follows: TGCGCCAGCAGCCAAGAAGGGTCAGCGGGGGGGTACGAGCAGTACTTC.

The V call is TRBV6-1, the J call TRBJ2-7; D is uncertain. Deletions cut 0 bases from V and 0 bases from J, with 12 bases between. Germline assignment: CDR1 MNHNS and CDR2 SASEGT. CDR3 size: 16 residues. The CDR3 loop is CASSEAWQESSYEQYF. For the CDR3, the DNA is TGTGCCAGCAGTGAAGCGTGGCAGGAAAGCTCCTACGAGCAGTACTTC.

This chain joins TRBV30 and TRBJ2-5, with 8 bases aligning to TRBD2. There are 13 residues in the CDR3. With V trimmed by 4 bases and J by 1 base, 2 bases remained unmatched. Germline loops: CDR1 GTSNPN, CDR2 SVGIG (reference sequence). The CDR3 DNA reads TGTGCCTGGACAAGCGGGGGCCAAGAGACCCAGTACTTC. Translation: CAWTSGGQETQYF.

This clone has only one observation. CDR3 protein: CASSQETGGSLFYNEQFF. The DNA of the CDR3 is TGCGCCAGCAGCCAAGAAACCGGGGGATCCCTATTCTACAATGAGCAGTTCTTC. The chain has TRBV4-1 and TRBJ2-1; the D gene is possibly TRBD2 (6 bases). V gave up 0 bases and J gave up 3 bases, with 18 bases separating them. Germline V lookup: CDR1 MGHRA, CDR2 YSYEKL. The CDR3 covers 18 residues.

This clone occurred once. The rearrangement joins TRBV20-1 to TRBJ2-7, with no clear D. The germline gives CDR1 DFQATT, CDR2 SNEGSKA (reference sequence). Trimming shortened V by 7 bases and J by 4 bases, and 11 bases separated the two germline ends. The CDR3 has 11 amino acids. The CDR3 sequence is CSGYSLYEQYF. For the CDR3, the DNA is TGCAGTGGTTACAGCCTGTACGAGCAGTACTTC.

J is TRBJ1-1 and V is TRBV28; the D gene is possibly TRBD1 (5 bases). From germline, CDR1 is MDHEN and CDR2 SYDVKM. Trimming removed 5 bases from V and 5 bases from J, with 15 bases in between. The CDR3 totals 14 residues. CDR3 sequence reads: CASSNWGVWTEAFF. In nucleotides, the CDR3 is TGTGCCAGCAGTAACTGGGGGGTTTGGACTGAAGCTTTCTTT.

This clone has just a few counts. The chain is built from TRBV2 and TRBJ1-5; D may be TRBD1 (5 bases). The length of the CDR3 is 14 residues. V was clipped by 5 bases and J by 3 bases, with 11 bases between them. CDR1 and CDR2 from the germline V gene are SNHLY and FYNNEI. The DNA of the CDR3 is TGTGCCAGCAGTCTAGACAGCTACAATCAGCCCCAGCATTTT. Its translation is CASSLDSYNQPQHF.